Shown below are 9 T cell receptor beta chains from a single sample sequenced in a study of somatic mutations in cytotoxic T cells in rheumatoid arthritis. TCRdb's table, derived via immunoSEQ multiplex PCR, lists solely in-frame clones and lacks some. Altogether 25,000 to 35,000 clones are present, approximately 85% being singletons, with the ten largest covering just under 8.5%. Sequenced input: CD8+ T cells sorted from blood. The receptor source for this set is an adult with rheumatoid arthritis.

CDR3 region: CASSYSEGTGGYTF. In DNA form, the CDR3 reads TGTGCCAGCAGTTACTCAGAGGGTACGGGCGGCTACACCTTC. The chain joins TRBV6-5 to TRBJ1-2; unclear D gene. CDR1 is MNHEY, CDR2 SVGAGI, per germline. The CDR3 runs to 14 residues. V was cut by 0 bases and J by 8 bases, with 13 bases left in between.

DNA of the CDR3: TGCGCCAGCAGCTCGACAGGGGGCGACGAGCAGTACTTC. Protein: CASSSTGGDEQYF. The chain employs TRBV5-1 and TRBJ2-7; 10 bases agree with TRBD1. CDR1 is SGHRS, CDR2 YFSETQ, per germline. The V segment lost 3 bases and the J segment 5 bases; nucleotides outside the gene matches: 2. The length of the CDR3 is 13 residues.

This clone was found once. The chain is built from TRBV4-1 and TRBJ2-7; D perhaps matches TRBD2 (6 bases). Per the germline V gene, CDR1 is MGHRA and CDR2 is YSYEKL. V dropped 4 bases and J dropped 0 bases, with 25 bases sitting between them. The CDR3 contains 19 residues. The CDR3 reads CASSRLRVGGGTSSYEQYF. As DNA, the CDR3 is TGCGCCAGCAGCCGCCTTCGAGTGGGTGGCGGGACCAGCTCCTACGAGCAGTACTTC.

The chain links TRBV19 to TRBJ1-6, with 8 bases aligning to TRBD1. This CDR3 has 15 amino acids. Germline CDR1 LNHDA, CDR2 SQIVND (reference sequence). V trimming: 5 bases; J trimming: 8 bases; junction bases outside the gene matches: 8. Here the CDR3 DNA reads TGTGCCAGTAGTCCGCGGACAGGGACGGATTCACCCCTCCACTTT. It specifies CASSPRTGTDSPLHF.

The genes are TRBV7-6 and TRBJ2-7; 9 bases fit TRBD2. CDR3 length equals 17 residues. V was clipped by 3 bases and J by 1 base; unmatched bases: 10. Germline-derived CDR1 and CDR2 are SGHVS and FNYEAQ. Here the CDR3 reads CASSFGAGGGVSYEQYF. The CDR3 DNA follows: TGTGCCAGCAGCTTTGGGGCTGGCGGGGGGGTTTCCTACGAGCAGTACTTC.

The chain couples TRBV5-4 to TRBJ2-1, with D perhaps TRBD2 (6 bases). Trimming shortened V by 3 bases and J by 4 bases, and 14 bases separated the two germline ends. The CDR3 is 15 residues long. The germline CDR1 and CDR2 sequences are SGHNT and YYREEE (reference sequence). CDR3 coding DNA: TGTGCCAGCAGCTGGGTTGCGGGGTCGTACAATGAGCAGTTCTTC. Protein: CASSWVAGSYNEQFF.

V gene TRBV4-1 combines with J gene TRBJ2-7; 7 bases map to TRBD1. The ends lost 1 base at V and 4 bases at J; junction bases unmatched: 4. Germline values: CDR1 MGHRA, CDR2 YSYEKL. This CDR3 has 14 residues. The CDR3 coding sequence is TGCGCCAGCAGCCAAGTTGGGACAGCGTACGAGCAGTACTTC. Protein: CASSQVGTAYEQYF.

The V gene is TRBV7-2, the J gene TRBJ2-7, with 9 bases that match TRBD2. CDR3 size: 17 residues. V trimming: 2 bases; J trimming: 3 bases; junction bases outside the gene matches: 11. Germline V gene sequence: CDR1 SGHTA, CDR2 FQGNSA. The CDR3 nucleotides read TGTGCCAGCAGCTTAATCGCGGGGGGGCATATCATCTACGAGCAGTACTTC. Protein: CASSLIAGGHIIYEQYF. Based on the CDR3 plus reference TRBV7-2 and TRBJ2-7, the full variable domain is GAGVSQSPSNKVTEKGKDVELRCDPISGHTALYWYRQSLGQGLEFLIYFQGNSAPDKSGLPSDRFSAERTGGSVSTLTIQRTQQEDSAVYLCASSLIAGGHIIYEQYFGPGTRLTVT.

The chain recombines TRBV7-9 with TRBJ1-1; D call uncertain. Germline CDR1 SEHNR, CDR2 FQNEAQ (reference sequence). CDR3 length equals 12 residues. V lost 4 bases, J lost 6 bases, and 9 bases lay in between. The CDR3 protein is CASSSTLAEAFF. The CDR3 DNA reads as TGTGCCAGCAGCTCAACTTTAGCTGAAGCTTTCTTT.